This TCR beta chain was found in a study of T cell clonotyping in hematopoietic cell transplantation. The CDR3 spans 13 residues. Germline V lookup: CDR1 MNHEY, CDR2 SVGAGI. V lost 2 bases, J lost 3 bases, and 8 bases lay in between. Generated by immunoSEQ multiplex PCR, the TCRdb table keeps only in-frame clones and is missing some. Of 2,500 to 3,500 clones in the sample, roughly 57% were seen once. Sequenced material: peripheral blood mononuclear cells, taken 30 days after allogeneic stem cell transplant. The chain couples TRBV6-5 to TRBJ2-7, with D perhaps assigned TRBD1 or TRBD2 (5 bases each). The receptor comes from a female patient between 30 and 45 years old who had an allogeneic stem cell transplant, so T cells may come from the graft donor. Some clones in this sample may be carry-over from other donors' samples. CDR3 in DNA: TGTGCCAGCAGTTACCCGGGGCACTACGAGCAGTACTTC. Residues: CASSYPGHYEQYF.